These 32 T cell receptor beta chains share one sample of origin, sequenced in a study of regulatory T cells in long-lasting Graves disease (dated by TCRdb to about 2021). The method was multiplex PCR. Data came from an Illumina HiSeq 4000. To build TCR beta libraries, CDR3 regions were amplified by Arm-PCR using iRepertoire HTBI primers. TCRdb reworked the public reads: Q25 trimming with fastp, MiXCR clone assembly, productive beta chains retained. Rows matching on CDR3 protein sequence are summarized as one entry with the most common DNA and genes. The sample records 400,000 to 500,000 distinct CDR3 sequences, less than 25% of which are singletons. The ten largest make up over 7.5% of the sample. The sample's time point, from its label and the paper: persistent/refractory GD, antithyroid drugs over 5 years with positive TRAb. For both TCR sequencing and RNA sequencing, RNA was extracted from PBMCs using TRIzol.

The specimen was peripheral blood mononuclear cells (PBMCs), collected when the disease was refractory, from a patient treated with antithyroid drugs. Receptors were obtained from a female donor with Graves disease.

This clonotype occurred many times. The chain links TRBV3-1 to TRBJ2-3; TRBD2 might be the D (5 bases). CDR3 length: 13 residues. The V and J ends lost 2 bases and 6 bases respectively, with 9 bases between them. Germline CDR1 LGHDT, CDR2 YNNKEL (reference sequence). CDR3 sequence reads: CASSQRIADTQYF. CDR3 bases: TGTGCCAGCAGCCAACGGATAGCGGATACGCAGTATTTT.

This clonotype has a count of ten or more. This chain connects TRBV6-1 to TRBJ1-2, with a possible D match to TRBD1 (5 bases). The V end was cut by 8 bases, the J end by 3 bases, with 7 bases between. Germline CDR1 and CDR2: MNHNS and SASEGT. There are 11 residues in the CDR3. DNA for the CDR3: TGTGCCAGCGGAGGGGACTATGGCTACACCTTC. Translation: CASGGDYGYTF.

Only a few counts were recorded for this clonotype. The chain uses TRBV19 and TRBJ2-5; 7 bases fit TRBD1. The V gene end was trimmed by 4 bases and the J gene end by 5 bases; junction bases not matched to a gene: 10. Germline lookup yields CDR1 LNHDA and CDR2 SQIVND (reference sequence). The CDR3 is 15 residues long. In DNA, the CDR3 is TGTGCCAGTAGTAGAGGACAGGATTTGGCGGAGACCCAGTACTTC. Amino acid sequence: CASSRGQDLAETQYF.

This clonotype appeared many times. V is TRBV7-2 and J is TRBJ1-6; D may be TRBD1 (5 bases). Germline V gives CDR1 SGHTA, CDR2 FQGNSA. The CDR3 extends over 15 amino acids. Trimming took 1 base from V and 7 from J, leaving 11 bases between them. CDR3 loop: CASSLEPGSNSPLHF. Written as DNA, the CDR3 is TGTGCCAGCAGCTTAGAGCCAGGGTCCAATTCACCCCTCCACTTT.

This clonotype was observed a few times. This chain links TRBV7-2 with TRBJ2-1; the match to TRBD1 covers 7 bases. Germline loops: CDR1 SGHTA, CDR2 FQGNSA. This CDR3 region has 15 residues. The V and J ends lost 6 bases and 2 bases, in that order; junction bases with no gene match: 7. CDR3 bases: TGTGCCAGCAGGACCGGGACAGTGCCCTACAATGAGCAGTTCTTC. It yields the protein CASRTGTVPYNEQFF.

This clonotype has at least ten counts. This chain connects TRBV7-2 to TRBJ1-2; D is ambiguous. This CDR3 is 14 amino acids long. CDR1 is SGHTA and CDR2 is FQGNSA in the germline V gene. Deletions cut 5 bases from V and 4 bases from J, with 14 bases between. As DNA, the CDR3 is TGTGCCAGCAGCCTTACCCAGAGTTCCTATGGCTACACCTTC. It encodes CASSLTQSSYGYTF.

This clonotype was counted at least ten times. This rearrangement joins TRBV11-2 to TRBJ2-7; unclear D gene. CDR3 length: 14 residues. V dropped 0 bases and J dropped 6 bases, with 12 bases sitting between them. The germline V gene encodes CDR1 SGHAT and CDR2 FQNNGV. In DNA form, the CDR3 reads TGTGCCAGCAGCTTAGATGCCGGGTGGGCCGAGCAGTACTTC. Protein sequence: CASSLDAGWAEQYF.

This clonotype occurred many times. CDR3 residues: CASSLQDSSYEQYF. The CDR3 nucleotides read TGTGCCAGCAGTTTACAGGATAGCTCCTACGAGCAGTACTTC. The genes are TRBV28 and TRBJ2-7; D remains unclear. The V end was cut by 2 bases, the J end by 0 bases, with 8 bases between. Germline values: CDR1 MDHEN, CDR2 SYDVKM. The CDR3 has 14 residues.

V and J are TRBV7-9 and TRBJ2-3, with D uncertain. The CDR3 is 16 amino acids. V lost 5 bases, J lost 2 bases, and 17 bases lay in between. Germline assignment: CDR1 SEHNR and CDR2 FQNEAQ (reference sequence). The CDR3 protein is CASSPTSGPLTDTQYF. CDR3 nucleotide sequence: TGTGCCAGCAGCCCGACGTCAGGACCTCTCACAGATACGCAGTATTTT. The complete variable domain, with remaining parts taken from reference TRBV7-9 and TRBJ2-3, reads DTGVSQNPRHKITKRGQNVTFRCDPISEHNRLYWYRQTLGQGPEFLTYFQNEAQLEKSRLLSDRFSAERPKGSFSTLEIQRTEQGDSAMYLCASSPTSGPLTDTQYFGPGTRLTVL.

A few counts support this clonotype. The chain links TRBV20-1 to TRBJ2-5; D call uncertain. Trimming pared 1 base from V and 1 base from J, leaving 7 bases between. Per germline, CDR1 DFQATT and CDR2 SNEGSKA (reference sequence). The CDR3 length is 13 residues. The CDR3: CSARGPSQETQYF. The DNA for the CDR3 is TGCAGTGCTAGAGGGCCCAGCCAAGAGACCCAGTACTTC.

This clonotype was seen only a few times. The chain couples TRBV5-8 to TRBJ1-2; 9 bases are shared with TRBD1. Germline CDR1 and CDR2: SGHTS and YDEGEE. V shed 4 bases, J shed 4 bases, and the junction held 2 bases outside the gene matches. This CDR3 spans 13 amino acids. The CDR3 DNA reads TGTGCCAGCAGCACACAGGGGGCCTATGGCTACACCTTC. Translating gives CASSTQGAYGYTF.

Only a few counts were recorded for this clonotype. The chain links TRBV6-1 to TRBJ2-2, with 9 bases matching TRBD1. Unmatched junction bases numbered 6, after V lost 10 bases and J lost 6 bases. The germline gives CDR1 MNHNS, CDR2 SASEGT. The CDR3 loop spans 13 amino acids. The CDR3 spells CAIRDRASGELFF. CDR3 sequence (DNA): TGTGCCATCCGGGACAGGGCATCCGGGGAGCTGTTTTTT.

The table lists this clonotype with many counts. V usage is TRBV5-6 and J usage is TRBJ2-7; D is perhaps TRBD2 (5 bases). V gave up 3 bases and J gave up 3 bases, with 13 bases separating them. Germline loops: CDR1 SGHDT, CDR2 YYEEEE. CDR3 length equals 14 residues. CDR3 bases: TGTGCCAGCAGCTCCTCGGAGAGGGACTACGAGCAGTACTTC. It codes for CASSSSERDYEQYF.

This clonotype has just a few counts. The gene calls are TRBV6-2 or TRBV6-3 and TRBJ1-5; D not resolved. The CDR3 runs to 14 residues. Between the trimmed V and J ends, which lost 2 bases and 4 bases, there was a span of 9 bases. CDR1 is MNHEY, CDR2 SVGEGT, per germline. In nucleotides, the CDR3 is TGTGCCAGCAGTTACCCAAGGACTAATCAGCCCCAGCATTTT. It translates to CASSYPRTNQPQHF.

At least ten counts were recorded for this clonotype. The chain couples TRBV20-1 to TRBJ2-7; maybe TRBD1 (6 bases). The CDR3 consists of 15 residues. Trimming stripped 5 bases from V and 1 base from J, with 18 bases between. Germline CDR1 is DFQATT and CDR2 is SNEGSKA (reference sequence). The CDR3 loop is CSAHPDSQRSYEQYF. The CDR3 nucleotides read TGCAGTGCTCACCCGGACAGCCAAAGGTCCTACGAGCAGTACTTC.

This chain links TRBV5-1 with TRBJ1-1, with a tentative D call TRBD1 (6 bases). V gave up 1 base and J gave up 2 bases, with 12 bases separating them. CDR1 is SGHRS, CDR2 YFSETQ, per germline. The CDR3 covers 15 residues. This chain's CDR3 is CASSLKRGQNTEAFF. The DNA for the CDR3 is TGCGCCAGCAGCTTGAAAAGGGGACAAAACACTGAAGCTTTCTTT.

The J gene is TRBJ2-3, the V gene TRBV5-1, with 7 bases that match TRBD2. Per the germline V gene, CDR1 is SGHRS and CDR2 is YFSETQ. V lost 0 bases, J lost 5 bases, and 6 bases stayed unmatched. This CDR3 has 15 amino acids. In nucleotides, the CDR3 is TGCGCCAGCAGCTTGGTTGCGGGAGTGGTAGATACGCAGTATTTT. Amino acids: CASSLVAGVVDTQYF.

This clonotype turned up a few times. The gene calls are TRBV25-1 and TRBJ2-4; possibly TRBD1 for D (6 bases). V dropped 0 bases and J dropped 4 bases, with 10 bases sitting between them. The CDR3 is 15 residues long. Per germline, CDR1 MGHDK and CDR2 SYGVNS. CDR3 in amino acids: CASSEYGQGKNIQYF. CDR3 nucleotide sequence: TGTGCCAGCAGTGAATATGGGCAGGGGAAAAACATTCAGTACTTC.

This clonotype was seen ten or more times. This chain uses TRBV7-2 with TRBJ2-7; 10 bases are a match to TRBD2. The CDR3 contains 15 residues. V trimming: 2 bases; J trimming: 2 bases; junction bases outside the gene matches: 3. The germline CDR1 and CDR2 sequences are SGHTA and FQGNSA. CDR3 coding DNA: TGTGCCAGCAGCTTAAAACTAGCGGGAACCTACGAGCAGTACTTC. Residues: CASSLKLAGTYEQYF.

A note on this clonotype: One junction end does not reproduce the germline sequence, and a read error may be involved. The J gene is TRBJ2-3, the V gene TRBV12-3 or TRBV12-4; the D gene is possibly TRBD2 (6 bases). The CDR3 contains 15 residues. CDR3 region: CASSIRDSSTDAQYF. Written as DNA, the CDR3 is TGTGCCAGCAGTATCCGGGACTCTAGCACAGATGCGCAGTATTTT.

The rearrangement joins TRBV19 to TRBJ1-1, with TRBD1 matching 7 bases. The CDR3 is 16 amino acids. Germline V gives CDR1 LNHDA, CDR2 SQIVND (reference sequence). Unmatched junction bases numbered 14, after V lost 10 bases and J lost 0 bases. CDR3 in DNA: TGTGCCACCCGAAAGGGGGCAATGGGGATGAACACTGAAGCTTTCTTT. It is translated as CATRKGAMGMNTEAFF.

The table lists this clonotype with many counts. This rearrangement joins TRBV6-1 to TRBJ2-7; TRBD2 matches at 7 bases. This CDR3 contains 14 residues. The V and J ends lost 6 bases and 3 bases, in that order; junction bases with no gene match: 8. Germline-derived CDR1 and CDR2 are MNHNS and SASEGT. Written as DNA, the CDR3 is TGTGCCAGCAGATCCCGGGACTACCTCTACGAGCAGTACTTC. Encoded protein: CASRSRDYLYEQYF.

This clonotype was found many times. The chain uses TRBV30 and TRBJ1-1; D is unclear. The CDR3 extends over 13 amino acids. Germline V CDR1 and CDR2: GTSNPN, SVGIG (reference sequence). V was shortened by 4 bases and J by 1 base, with 10 bases between the two germline ends. The CDR3, as DNA: TGTGCCTGGACCGCTCCGTGGAACACTGAAGCTTTCTTT. Its protein is CAWTAPWNTEAFF.

This clonotype has at least ten counts. The chain links TRBV2 to TRBJ2-7; D is possibly TRBD1 (5 bases). CDR3 size: 13 residues. CDR1 SNHLY and CDR2 FYNNEI come from the germline V gene. The germline V and J ends were trimmed by 8 bases and 3 bases, with 14 bases remaining between them. The CDR3 region has the DNA TGTGCCAGCTTGGTTGGACATCTCTACGAGCAGTACTTC. It translates to CASLVGHLYEQYF. The variable domain in full, with the rest retrieved from reference TRBV2 and TRBJ2-7, is EPEVTQTPSHQVTQMGQEVILRCVPISNHLYFYWYRQILGQKVEFLVSFYNNEISEKSEIFDDQFSVERPDGSNFTLKIRSTKLEDSAMYFCASLVGHLYEQYFGPGTRLTVT.

This clonotype was seen a single time. The genes are TRBV2 and TRBJ2-7, with 11 bases matching TRBD1. The CDR3 runs to 14 residues. Germline V gene data show CDR1 as SNHLY and CDR2 as FYNNEI. Trimming at V came to 8 bases and at J to 3 bases, leaving 6 bases not matched to a gene. CDR3 amino acids: CASLGGTGGYEQYF. CDR3 nucleotides: TGTGCCAGCCTAGGGGGGACAGGGGGCTACGAGCAGTACTTC.

This clonotype was seen only once. Given a much more abundant clone one base away, this may be a read error. Lacking the conserved final phenylalanine or tryptophan, this CDR3 likely reflects a read error. The chain is built from TRBV6-1 and TRBJ2-5; a possible D gene is TRBD1 (5 bases). The germline gives CDR1 MNHNS, CDR2 SASEGT. The CDR3 consists of 13 residues. Between the trimmed V and J ends, which lost 6 bases and 5 bases, there was a span of 13 bases. The DNA for the CDR3 is TGTGCCAGCAGCCCGCAGGGAATGGAGACCCAGTACCTC. Protein sequence: CASSPQGMETQYL.

This clonotype was seen ten or more times. The chain links TRBV20-1 to TRBJ2-7; D not certain. This CDR3 comprises 14 residues. The ends were cut back, 5 bases at V and 0 bases at J, with 14 bases in the middle. From germline, CDR1 is DFQATT and CDR2 SNEGSKA (reference sequence). The CDR3 is CSAAGRSSSYEQYF. The CDR3, as DNA: TGCAGTGCTGCTGGGCGGTCGAGCTCCTACGAGCAGTACTTC.

This clonotype occurred many times. The V call is TRBV5-1, the J call TRBJ2-2; TRBD2 agrees at 8 bases. CDR1 and CDR2 from the germline V gene are SGHRS and YFSETQ. This CDR3 is built from 16 residues. Trimming took 0 bases from V and 4 from J; bases not matched to a gene: 5. As DNA, the CDR3 is TGCGCCAGCAGCTTGGCGTCCAGCGGGAGCACCGGGGAGCTGTTTTTT. It yields the protein CASSLASSGSTGELFF.

J is TRBJ1-3 and V is TRBV24-1, with no clear D. The germline V gene has CDR1 KGHDR and CDR2 SFDVKD. V lost 4 bases and J 0 bases, leaving 18 bases between the germline ends. CDR3 length: 18 amino acids. CDR3 residues: CATSDLWTAMSSGNTIYF. Here the CDR3 DNA reads TGTGCCACCAGTGACCTGTGGACGGCAATGAGCTCTGGAAACACCATATATTTT.

Many counts were recorded for this clonotype. The CDR3 sequence is CASSLLENRGRYGYTF. The CDR3 bases are TGTGCCAGCAGTTTACTAGAGAACAGGGGACGCTATGGCTACACCTTC. V usage is TRBV28 and J usage is TRBJ1-2; 7 bases align to TRBD1. There are 16 residues in the CDR3. From germline, CDR1 is MDHEN and CDR2 SYDVKM. V lost 2 bases to trimming and J lost 4 bases; unmatched junction nucleotides: 10.

This clonotype was detected ten times or more. The rearrangement links TRBV11-2 to TRBJ2-7, with a possible D match to TRBD2 (5 bases). The CDR3 is 16 residues long. V dropped 5 bases and J dropped 4 bases, with 21 bases sitting between them. From germline, CDR1 is SGHAT and CDR2 FQNNGV. CDR3 sequence: CASSASGWIGKYEQYF. CDR3 sequence (DNA): TGTGCCAGCAGCGCCTCCGGCTGGATCGGGAAGTACGAGCAGTACTTC.

This clonotype occurred many times. The chain employs TRBV12-3 or TRBV12-4 and TRBJ2-1, with D perhaps assigned TRBD1 or TRBD2 (6 bases each). The CDR3 has 16 residues. V was pared by 2 bases and J by 3 bases, with 14 bases between. The CDR3 loop is CASSLSGASYYNEQFF. Here the CDR3 DNA reads TGTGCCAGCAGTTTATCGGGGGCGTCATACTACAATGAGCAGTTCTTC.